The clone carrying this T cell receptor beta chain was detected ten times or more. This specimen belongs to a study of T-cell reconstitution after alpha-beta-depleted transplantation in children. Trimming shortened V by 4 bases and J by 5 bases, and 15 bases separated the two germline ends. Germline V gene lookup returns CDR1 SGHKS and CDR2 YYEKEE (reference sequence). This CDR3 is 15 amino acids long. During its preparation, the TCRbeta library received unique molecular identifiers. TCRdb redid the calling of the PCR reads with MiXCR, one entry per CDR3 protein. This sample has some 75,000 distinct CDR3 sequences, with 6% to 8% found just once.

This sample comprised PBMCs from the stem cell graft donor, obtained from the stem cell graft. This chain uses TRBV5-5 with TRBJ2-2; TRBD1 might be the D (5 bases). This receptor was taken from a human donor who donated a stem cell graft to a child with acute lymphoblastic leukemia. This CDR3 reads CASSENQGRTGELFF. DNA for the CDR3: TGTGCCAGCAGCGAAAATCAGGGAAGGACCGGGGAGCTGTTTTTT.